This TCR beta chain was identified in a study of T cells after yellow fever vaccination. Study observations and caveats: Peaking faster, on day 5 versus 15, the secondary response was nonetheless weaker.

Unmatched junction bases numbered 7, after V lost 2 bases and J lost 7 bases. CDR3 length: 16 amino acids. Germline CDR1 SGHRS, CDR2 YFSETQ. Each CDR3 protein is one row after TCRdb ran MiXCR on the 5' RACE reads. The sample records around 72,000 distinct CDR3 sequences, about 7.3% being singletons. This clonotype was picked up many times. Its antigen is undetermined. This material consisted of CD8+ T cells sorted from PBMCs, taken 9 to 10 days after the first yellow fever vaccination. The clonotype was recovered from a man aged 18 to 29 who received the YFV17D yellow fever vaccine. The chain combines TRBV5-1 with TRBJ1-6; 9 nucleotides line up with TRBD1. As DNA, the CDR3 is TGCGCCAGCAGCTTCCGGACAGGGGCGGTAAATTCACCCCTCCACTTT. This gives the protein CASSFRTGAVNSPLHF. Together with reference TRBV5-1 and TRBJ1-6, the CDR3 gives the full variable domain: KAGVTQTPRYLIKTRGQQVTLSCSPISGHRSVSWYQQTPGQGLQFLFEYFSETQRNKGNFPGRFSGRQFSNSRSEMNVSTLELGDSALYLCASSFRTGAVNSPLHFGNGTRLTVT.